This TCR beta chain emerged from a study of blood T cell repertoires in COVID-19. The CDR3 extends over 12 amino acids. Trimming took 1 base from V and 14 from J, leaving 14 bases between them. Germline assignment: CDR1 SGHDN and CDR2 FVKESK. How the authors handled the data: Reference gene primer amplification in the assay estimated nucleated cell counts. This table comes from immunoSEQ multiplex PCR, and its TCRdb copy is limited to in-frame clones, with some not included. That table gives V, J and clone size, and the DNA gave D and trimming. The repertoire consists of around 400,000 clones, with roughly 92% occurring once and the leading ten covering 0.8% to 0.9%.

Sequenced input: PBMCs or T cells enriched from blood (not recorded which). The rearrangement uses TRBV14 and TRBJ1-2; no definite D call. This receptor was identified in a woman between 35 and 50 years old who had been exposed to COVID-19. The CDR3 reads CASSQGTAGLTF. DNA of the CDR3: TGTGCCAGCAGCCAAGGGACGGCGGGTTTAACCTTC.